This T cell receptor (beta chain) emerged from a study of patients and donors after allogeneic stem cell transplantation. This CDR3 is built from 17 residues. With V trimmed by 5 bases and J by 5 bases, 11 bases remained unmatched. TCRdb analysed the RT-PCR reads with MiXCR anew, one entry per CDR3 protein. Here the sample spans around 200,000 distinct CDR3 sequences, around 40% being singletons. J is TRBJ2-7 and V is TRBV12-3 or TRBV12-4, with 14 bases lining up with TRBD2. This receptor was taken from a human donor who was either an allogeneic HSCT recipient or a stem cell or donor lymphocyte infusion donor (not recorded which). It is not recorded whose cells these are; they may come from a transplant donor. Material for sequencing was blood, either unsorted or a sorted T cell fraction (not recorded which). CDR3 nucleotides: TGTGCCAGCAGTCCACTCGGGACTAGCGGGGGCTTTCACGAGCAGTACTTC. Translated: CASSPLGTSGGFHEQYF.